This T cell receptor beta chain came from a study of OX40 agonist ivuxolimab in advanced cancers. Study as a whole: Checkpoint inhibitors had been given previously to 40% of patients.

The CDR3 has 15 residues. Per the germline V gene, CDR1 is SNHLY and CDR2 is FYNNEI. V was trimmed by 7 bases and J by 5 bases, leaving 20 bases between them. Assay: immunoSEQ multiplex PCR; the TCRdb copy retains only in-frame clones and omits some. The sample carries 55,000 to 70,000 clones, over 80% recorded once. The TCR originated in an adult with an advanced solid tumor such as melanoma, head and neck, liver or kidney cancer. The chain employs TRBV2 and TRBJ2-5; D possibly matches TRBD1 or TRBD2 (5 bases each). The sequencing here drew on CD4+ or CD8+ T cells sorted from blood, taken in a trial of the OX40 agonist ivuxolimab. This CDR3 reads CASTGTRGRRETQYF. In nucleotides, the CDR3 is TGTGCCAGCACTGGAACGAGGGGAAGGCGGGAGACCCAGTACTTC.